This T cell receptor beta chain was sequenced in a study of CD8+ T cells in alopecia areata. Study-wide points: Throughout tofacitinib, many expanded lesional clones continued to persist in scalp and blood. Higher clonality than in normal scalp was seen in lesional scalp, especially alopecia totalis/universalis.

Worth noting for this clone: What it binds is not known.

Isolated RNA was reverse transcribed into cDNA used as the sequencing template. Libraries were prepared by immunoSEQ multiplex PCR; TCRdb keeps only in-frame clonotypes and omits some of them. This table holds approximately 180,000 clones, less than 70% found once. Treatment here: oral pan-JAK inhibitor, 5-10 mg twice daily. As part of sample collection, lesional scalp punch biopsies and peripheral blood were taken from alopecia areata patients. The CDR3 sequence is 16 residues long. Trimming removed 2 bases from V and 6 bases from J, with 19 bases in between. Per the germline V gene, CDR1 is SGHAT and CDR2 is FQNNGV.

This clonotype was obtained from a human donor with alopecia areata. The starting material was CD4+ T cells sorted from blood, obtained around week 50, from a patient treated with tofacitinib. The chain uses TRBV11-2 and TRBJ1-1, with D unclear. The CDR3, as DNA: TGTGCCAGCAGCTTAAGTTTCGGCCTAAAGGCTCCTGAAGCTTTCTTT. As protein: CASSLSFGLKAPEAFF.